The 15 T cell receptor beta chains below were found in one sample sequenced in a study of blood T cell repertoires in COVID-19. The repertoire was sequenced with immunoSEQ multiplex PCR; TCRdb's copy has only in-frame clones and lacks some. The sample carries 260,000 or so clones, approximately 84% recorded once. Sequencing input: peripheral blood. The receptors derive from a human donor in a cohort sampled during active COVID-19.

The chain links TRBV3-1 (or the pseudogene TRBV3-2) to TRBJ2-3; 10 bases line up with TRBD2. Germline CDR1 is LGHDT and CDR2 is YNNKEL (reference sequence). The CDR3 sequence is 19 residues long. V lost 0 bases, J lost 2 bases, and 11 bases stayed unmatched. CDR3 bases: TGTGCCAGCAGCCAAGATCCCCGGACTAGCGGACAGACCACAGATACGCAGTATTTT. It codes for CASSQDPRTSGQTTDTQYF.

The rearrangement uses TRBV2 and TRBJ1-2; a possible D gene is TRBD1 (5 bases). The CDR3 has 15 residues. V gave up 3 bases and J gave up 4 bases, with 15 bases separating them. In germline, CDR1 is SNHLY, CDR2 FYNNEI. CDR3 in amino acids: CASSDSGTVLYGYTF. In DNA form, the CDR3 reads TGTGCCAGCAGTGACTCCGGGACTGTCCTCTATGGCTACACCTTC.

In nucleotides, the CDR3 is TGTGCCAGCAGCTTGCCGCTAGCGGGTTCCGAGCAGTACTTC. Translated: CASSLPLAGSEQYF. J is TRBJ2-7 and V is TRBV5-4, with 8 bases matching TRBD2. CDR1 and CDR2 from the germline V gene are SGHNT and YYREEE (reference sequence). The length of the CDR3 is 14 residues. Trimming at V came to 1 base and at J to 6 bases, leaving 6 bases not matched to a gene.

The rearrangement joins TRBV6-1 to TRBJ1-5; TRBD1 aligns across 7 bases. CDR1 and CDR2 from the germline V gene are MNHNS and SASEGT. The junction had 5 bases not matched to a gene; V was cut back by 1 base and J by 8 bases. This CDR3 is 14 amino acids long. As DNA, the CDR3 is TGTGCCAGCAGTGAAGGGGGCAGGGGGGAGCCCCAGCATTTT. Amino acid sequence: CASSEGGRGEPQHF.

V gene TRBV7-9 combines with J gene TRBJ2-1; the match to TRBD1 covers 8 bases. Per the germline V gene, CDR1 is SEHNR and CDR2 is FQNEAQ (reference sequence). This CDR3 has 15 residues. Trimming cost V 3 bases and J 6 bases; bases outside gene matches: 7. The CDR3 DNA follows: TGTGCCAGCAGCTTGGACAGGGATTCCCCCAATGAGCAGTTCTTC. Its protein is CASSLDRDSPNEQFF. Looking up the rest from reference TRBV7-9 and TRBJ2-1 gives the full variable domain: DTGVSQNPRHKITKRGQNVTFRCDPISEHNRLYWYRQTLGQGPEFLTYFQNEAQLEKSRLLSDRFSAERPKGSFSTLEIQRTEQGDSAMYLCASSLDRDSPNEQFFGPGTRLTVL.

The CDR3 DNA sequence: TGTGCCAGCTCACCGGCGATAAGGACTAGCGGAAACAATGAGCAGTTCTTC. Protein product: CASSPAIRTSGNNEQFF. This chain connects TRBV18 to TRBJ2-1, with 10 bases lining up with TRBD2. This CDR3 is built from 17 residues. CDR1 is KGHSH and CDR2 is LQKENI in the germline V gene. V lost 3 bases and J lost 5; bases outside the gene matches: 10.

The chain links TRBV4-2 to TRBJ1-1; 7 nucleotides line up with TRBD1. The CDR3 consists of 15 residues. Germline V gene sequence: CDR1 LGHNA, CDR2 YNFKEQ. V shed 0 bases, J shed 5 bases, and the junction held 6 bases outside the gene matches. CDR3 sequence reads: CASSQDEETGTEAFF. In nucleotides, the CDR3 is TGTGCCAGCAGCCAAGATGAGGAGACAGGGACTGAAGCTTTCTTT.

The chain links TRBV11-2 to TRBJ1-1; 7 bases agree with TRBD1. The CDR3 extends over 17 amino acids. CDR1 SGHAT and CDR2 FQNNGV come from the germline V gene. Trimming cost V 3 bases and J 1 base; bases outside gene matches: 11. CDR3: CASSFLTAGGTNTEAFF. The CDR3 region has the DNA TGTGCCAGCAGCTTCCTGACCGCAGGGGGTACGAACACTGAAGCTTTCTTT. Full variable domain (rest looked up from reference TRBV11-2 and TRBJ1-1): EAGVAQSPRYKIIEKRQSVAFWCNPISGHATLYWYQQILGQGPKLLIQFQNNGVVDDSQLPKDRFSAERLKGVDSTLKIQPAKLEDSAVYLCASSFLTAGGTNTEAFFGQGTRLTVV.

The CDR3 sequence: CASSSLRYNEQFF. CDR3 bases: TGTGCCAGCAGCTCTCTACGATACAATGAGCAGTTCTTC. This rearrangement joins TRBV6-5 to TRBJ2-1; D uncertain. The CDR3 extends over 13 amino acids. Germline V gene sequence: CDR1 MNHEY, CDR2 SVGAGI. Between the trimmed V and J ends, which lost 6 bases and 4 bases, there was a span of 10 bases.

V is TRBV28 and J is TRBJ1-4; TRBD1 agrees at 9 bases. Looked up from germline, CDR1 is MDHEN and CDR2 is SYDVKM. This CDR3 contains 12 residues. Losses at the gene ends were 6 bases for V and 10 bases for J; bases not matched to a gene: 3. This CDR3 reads CASRTGGGKLFF. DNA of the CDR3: TGTGCCAGCAGGACAGGGGGAGGAAAACTGTTTTTT.

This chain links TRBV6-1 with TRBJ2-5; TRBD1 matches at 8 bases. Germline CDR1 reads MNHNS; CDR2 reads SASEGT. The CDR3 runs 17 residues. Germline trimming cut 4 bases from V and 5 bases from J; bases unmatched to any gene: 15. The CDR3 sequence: CASSALPGNRGSETQYF. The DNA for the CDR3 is TGTGCCAGCAGTGCATTACCAGGGAACAGGGGGTCGGAGACCCAGTACTTC.

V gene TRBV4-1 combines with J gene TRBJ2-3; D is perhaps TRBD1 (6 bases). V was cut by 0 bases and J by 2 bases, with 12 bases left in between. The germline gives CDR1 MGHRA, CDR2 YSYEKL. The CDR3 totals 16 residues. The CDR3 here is CASSQDRQGITDTQYF. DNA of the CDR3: TGCGCCAGCAGCCAAGATCGGCAGGGGATCACAGATACGCAGTATTTT.

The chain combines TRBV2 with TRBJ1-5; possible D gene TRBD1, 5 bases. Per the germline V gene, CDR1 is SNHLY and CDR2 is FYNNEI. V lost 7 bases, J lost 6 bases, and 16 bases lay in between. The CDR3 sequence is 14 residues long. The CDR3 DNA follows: TGTGCCAGCACTTTGGGGCAGGGTGGTCAGCCCCAGCATTTT. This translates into CASTLGQGGQPQHF.

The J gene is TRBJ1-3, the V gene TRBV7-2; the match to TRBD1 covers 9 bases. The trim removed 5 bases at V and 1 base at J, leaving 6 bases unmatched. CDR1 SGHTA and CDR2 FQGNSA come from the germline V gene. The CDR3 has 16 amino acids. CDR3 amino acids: CASSPDRGFSGNTIYF. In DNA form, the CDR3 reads TGTGCCAGCAGCCCAGACAGGGGGTTTTCTGGAAACACCATATATTTT.

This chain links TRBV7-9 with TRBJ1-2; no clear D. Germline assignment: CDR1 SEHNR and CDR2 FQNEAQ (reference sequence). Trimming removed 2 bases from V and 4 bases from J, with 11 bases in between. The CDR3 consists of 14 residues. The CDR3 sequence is CASSLKGATYGYTF. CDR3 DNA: TGTGCCAGCAGCTTAAAAGGAGCAACCTATGGCTACACCTTC.